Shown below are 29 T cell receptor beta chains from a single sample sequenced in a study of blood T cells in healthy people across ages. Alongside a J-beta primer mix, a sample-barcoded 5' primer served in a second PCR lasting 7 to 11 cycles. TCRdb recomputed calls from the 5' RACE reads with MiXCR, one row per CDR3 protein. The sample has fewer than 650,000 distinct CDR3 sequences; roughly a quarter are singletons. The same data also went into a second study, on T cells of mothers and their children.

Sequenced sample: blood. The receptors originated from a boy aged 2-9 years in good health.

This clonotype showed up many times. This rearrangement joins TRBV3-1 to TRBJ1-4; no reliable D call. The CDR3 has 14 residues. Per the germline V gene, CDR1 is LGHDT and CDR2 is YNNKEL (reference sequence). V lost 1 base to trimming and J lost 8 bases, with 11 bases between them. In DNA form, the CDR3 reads TGTGCCAGCAGCCAAGTCAATCGAGGGGAAAAACTGTTTTTT. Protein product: CASSQVNRGEKLFF.

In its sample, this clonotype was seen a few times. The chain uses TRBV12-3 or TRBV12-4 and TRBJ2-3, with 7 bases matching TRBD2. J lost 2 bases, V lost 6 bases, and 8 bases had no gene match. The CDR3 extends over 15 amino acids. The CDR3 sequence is CASSFTSGITDTQYF. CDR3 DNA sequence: TGTGCCAGCAGCTTTACAAGCGGGATCACAGATACGCAGTATTTT.

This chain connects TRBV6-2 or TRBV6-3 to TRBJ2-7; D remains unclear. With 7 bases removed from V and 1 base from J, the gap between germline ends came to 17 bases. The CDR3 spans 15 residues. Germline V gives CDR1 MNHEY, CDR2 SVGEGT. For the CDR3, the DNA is TGTGCCAGCACCCTATCGTTAGGCTTGTCCTACGAGCAGTACTTC. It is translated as CASTLSLGLSYEQYF.

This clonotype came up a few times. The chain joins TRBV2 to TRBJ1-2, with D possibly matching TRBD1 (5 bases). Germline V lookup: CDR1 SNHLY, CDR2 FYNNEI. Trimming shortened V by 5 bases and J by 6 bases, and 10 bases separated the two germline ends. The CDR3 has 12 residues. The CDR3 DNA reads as TGTGCCAGCAGTATCGGGACGGATGGCTACACCTTC. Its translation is CASSIGTDGYTF.

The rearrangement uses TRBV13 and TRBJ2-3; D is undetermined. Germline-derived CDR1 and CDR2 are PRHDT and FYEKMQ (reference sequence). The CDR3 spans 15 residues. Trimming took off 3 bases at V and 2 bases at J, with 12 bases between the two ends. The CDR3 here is CASSFFPADTDTQYF. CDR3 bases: TGTGCCAGCAGCTTTTTTCCAGCAGACACAGATACGCAGTATTTT.

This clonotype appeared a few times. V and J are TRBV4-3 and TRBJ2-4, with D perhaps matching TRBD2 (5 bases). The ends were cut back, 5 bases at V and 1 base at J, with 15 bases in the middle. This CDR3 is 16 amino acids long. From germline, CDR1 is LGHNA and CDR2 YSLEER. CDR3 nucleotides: TGCGCCAGCAGCGGTCCGGGGATGGGGGCCAAAAACATTCAGTACTTC. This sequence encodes CASSGPGMGAKNIQYF.

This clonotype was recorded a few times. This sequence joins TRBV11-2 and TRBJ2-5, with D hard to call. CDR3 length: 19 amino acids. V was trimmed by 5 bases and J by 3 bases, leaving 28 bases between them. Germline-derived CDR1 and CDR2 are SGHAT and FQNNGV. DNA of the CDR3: TGTGCCAGCAGCACAACCAGAGCCTTAGTCCCGCGAAACAAAGAGACCCAGTACTTC. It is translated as CASSTTRALVPRNKETQYF.

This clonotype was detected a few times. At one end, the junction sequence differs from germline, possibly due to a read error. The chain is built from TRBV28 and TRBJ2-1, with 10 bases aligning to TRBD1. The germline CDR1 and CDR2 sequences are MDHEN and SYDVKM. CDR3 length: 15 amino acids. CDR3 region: CASSWDRGFWNEQLF. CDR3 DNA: TGTGCCAGCAGTTGGGACAGGGGATTTTGGAATGAGCAGCTCTTC.

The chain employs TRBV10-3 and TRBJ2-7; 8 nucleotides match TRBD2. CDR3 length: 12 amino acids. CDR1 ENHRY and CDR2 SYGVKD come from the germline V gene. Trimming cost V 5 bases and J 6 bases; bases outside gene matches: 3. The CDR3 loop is CAISNSGSEQYF. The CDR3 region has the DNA TGTGCCATCAGTAACAGCGGGAGCGAGCAGTACTTC.

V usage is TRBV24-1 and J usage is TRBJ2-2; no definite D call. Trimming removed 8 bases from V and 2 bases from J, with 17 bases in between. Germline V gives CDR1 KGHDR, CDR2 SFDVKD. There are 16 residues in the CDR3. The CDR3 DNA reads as TGTGCCACCACAATCCGGGCCCAACCTAACACCGGGGAGCTGTTTTTT. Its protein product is CATTIRAQPNTGELFF.

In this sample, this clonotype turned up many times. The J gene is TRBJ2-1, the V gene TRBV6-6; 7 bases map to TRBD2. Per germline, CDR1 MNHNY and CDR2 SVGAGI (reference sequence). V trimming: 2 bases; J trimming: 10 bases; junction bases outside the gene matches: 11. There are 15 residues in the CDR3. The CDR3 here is CASSYGGGPSEEQFF. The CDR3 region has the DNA TGTGCCAGCAGTTACGGGGGAGGGCCCTCGGAGGAGCAGTTCTTC.

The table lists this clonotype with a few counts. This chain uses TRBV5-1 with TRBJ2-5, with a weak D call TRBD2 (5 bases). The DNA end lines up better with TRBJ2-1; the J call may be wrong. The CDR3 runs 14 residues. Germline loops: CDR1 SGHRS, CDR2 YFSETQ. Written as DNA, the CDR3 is TGCGCCAGCAGCCTATACGGACTTCAGAATGAGCAGTTCTTC. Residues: CASSLYGLQNEQFF.

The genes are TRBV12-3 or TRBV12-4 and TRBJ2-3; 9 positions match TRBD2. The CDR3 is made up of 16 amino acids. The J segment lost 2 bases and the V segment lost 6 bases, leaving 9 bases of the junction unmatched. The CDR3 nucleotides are TGTGCCAGCAGCCCCCGCGGGGGGGTAGCCACAGATACGCAGTATTTT. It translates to CASSPRGGVATDTQYF.

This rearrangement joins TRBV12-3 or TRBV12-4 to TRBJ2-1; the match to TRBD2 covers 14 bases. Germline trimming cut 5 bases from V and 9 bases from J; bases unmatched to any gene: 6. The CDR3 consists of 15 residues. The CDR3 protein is CASSEGLAGASEQFF. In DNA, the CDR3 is TGTGCCAGCAGTGAGGGACTAGCGGGAGCGAGTGAGCAGTTCTTC.

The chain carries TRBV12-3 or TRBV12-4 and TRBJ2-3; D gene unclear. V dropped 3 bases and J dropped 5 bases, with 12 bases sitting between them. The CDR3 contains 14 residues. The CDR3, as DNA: TGTGCCAGCAGTTTCCCAATGACCGGAGATACGCAGTATTTT. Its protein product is CASSFPMTGDTQYF.

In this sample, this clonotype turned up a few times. The CDR3: CASSLTSGANEQFF. As DNA, the CDR3 is TGTGCCAGCAGCTTAACTAGCGGGGCCAATGAGCAGTTCTTC. The chain combines TRBV7-9 with TRBJ2-1; 10 bases fit TRBD2. The germline CDR1 and CDR2 sequences are SEHNR and FQNEAQ (reference sequence). J lost 6 bases, V lost 2 bases, and 1 base had no gene match. This CDR3 region has 14 residues.

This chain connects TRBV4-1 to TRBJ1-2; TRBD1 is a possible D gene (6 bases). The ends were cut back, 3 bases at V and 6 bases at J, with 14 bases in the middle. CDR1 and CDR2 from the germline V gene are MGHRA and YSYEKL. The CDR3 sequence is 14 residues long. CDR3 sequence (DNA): TGCGCCAGCAGCCAGCCGGGGAGGGGGAATGGCTACACCTTC. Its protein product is CASSQPGRGNGYTF.

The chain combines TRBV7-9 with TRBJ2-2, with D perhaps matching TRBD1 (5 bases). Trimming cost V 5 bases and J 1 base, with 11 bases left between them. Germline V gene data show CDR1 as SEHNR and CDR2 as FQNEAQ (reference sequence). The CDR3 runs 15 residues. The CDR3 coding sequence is TGTGCCAGCAGCCTACCTACAGGGAACACCGGGGAGCTGTTTTTT. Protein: CASSLPTGNTGELFF. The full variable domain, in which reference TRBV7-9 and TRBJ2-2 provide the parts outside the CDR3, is DTGVSQNPRHKITKRGQNVTFRCDPISEHNRLYWYRQTLGQGPEFLTYFQNEAQLEKSRLLSDRFSAERPKGSFSTLEIQRTEQGDSAMYLCASSLPTGNTGELFFGEGSRLTVL.

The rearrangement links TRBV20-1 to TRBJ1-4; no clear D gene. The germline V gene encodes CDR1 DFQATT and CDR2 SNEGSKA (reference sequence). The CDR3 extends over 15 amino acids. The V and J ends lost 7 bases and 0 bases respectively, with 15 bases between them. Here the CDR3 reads CSGIPQDPTNEKLFF. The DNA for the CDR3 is TGCAGTGGTATTCCCCAGGACCCAACTAATGAAAAACTGTTTTTT.

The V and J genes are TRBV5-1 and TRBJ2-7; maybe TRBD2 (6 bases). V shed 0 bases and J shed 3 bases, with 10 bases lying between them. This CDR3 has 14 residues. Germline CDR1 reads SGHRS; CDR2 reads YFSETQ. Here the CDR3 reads CASSLVGGNYEQYF. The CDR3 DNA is TGCGCCAGCAGCTTGGTCGGGGGTAACTACGAGCAGTACTTC.

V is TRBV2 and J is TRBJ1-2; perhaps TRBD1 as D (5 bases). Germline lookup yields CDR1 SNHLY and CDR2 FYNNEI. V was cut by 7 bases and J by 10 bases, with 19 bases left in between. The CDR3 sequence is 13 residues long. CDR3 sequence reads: CASTTDTREIYTF. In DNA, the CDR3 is TGTGCCAGCACTACCGACACCAGGGAAATCTACACCTTC. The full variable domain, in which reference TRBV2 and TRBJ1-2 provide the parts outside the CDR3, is EPEVTQTPSHQVTQMGQEVILRCVPISNHLYFYWYRQILGQKVEFLVSFYNNEISEKSEIFDDQFSVERPDGSNFTLKIRSTKLEDSAMYFCASTTDTREIYTFGSGTRLTVV.

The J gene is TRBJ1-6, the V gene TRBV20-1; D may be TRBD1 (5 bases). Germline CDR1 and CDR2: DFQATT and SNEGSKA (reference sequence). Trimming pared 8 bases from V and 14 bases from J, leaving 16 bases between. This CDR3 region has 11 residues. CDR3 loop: CSTFGGGTLHF. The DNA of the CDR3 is TGCAGTACCTTCGGGGGTGGAACCCTCCACTTT.

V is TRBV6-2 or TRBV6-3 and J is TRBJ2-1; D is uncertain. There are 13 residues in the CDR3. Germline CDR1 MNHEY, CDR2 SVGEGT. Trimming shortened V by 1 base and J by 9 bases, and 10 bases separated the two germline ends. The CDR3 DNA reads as TGTGCCAGCAGTTACTACACCTATATTGAGCAGTTCTTC. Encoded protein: CASSYYTYIEQFF.

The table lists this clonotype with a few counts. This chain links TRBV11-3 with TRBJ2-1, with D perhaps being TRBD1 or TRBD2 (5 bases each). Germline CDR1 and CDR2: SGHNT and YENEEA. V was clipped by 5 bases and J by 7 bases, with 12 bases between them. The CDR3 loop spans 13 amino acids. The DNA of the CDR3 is TGTGCCAGCAGCCTAGCCGGGGCTAATGAGCAGTTCTTC. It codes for CASSLAGANEQFF.

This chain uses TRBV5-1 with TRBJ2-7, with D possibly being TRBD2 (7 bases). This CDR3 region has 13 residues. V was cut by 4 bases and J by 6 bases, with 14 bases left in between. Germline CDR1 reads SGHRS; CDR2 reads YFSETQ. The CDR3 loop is CASSQGTTLEQYF. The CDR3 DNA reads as TGCGCCAGCAGCCAGGGGACTACCCTCGAGCAGTACTTC.

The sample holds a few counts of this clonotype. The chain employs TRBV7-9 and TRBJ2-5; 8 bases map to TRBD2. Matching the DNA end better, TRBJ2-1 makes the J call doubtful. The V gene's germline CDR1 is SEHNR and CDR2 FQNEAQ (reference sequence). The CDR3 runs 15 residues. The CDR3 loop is CASSLVSGGSNEQFF. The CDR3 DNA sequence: TGTGCCAGCAGCTTAGTCAGCGGGGGTAGCAATGAGCAGTTCTTC.

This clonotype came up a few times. CDR3 residues: CASRRRSTYQETQYF. The CDR3 nucleotides read TGTGCCAGCAGGCGCCGCTCAACGTACCAAGAGACCCAGTACTTC. The chain joins TRBV6-5 to TRBJ2-5; D unclear. In germline, CDR1 is MNHEY, CDR2 SVGAGI. V lost 6 bases and J 0 bases, leaving 14 bases between the germline ends. The CDR3 totals 15 residues.

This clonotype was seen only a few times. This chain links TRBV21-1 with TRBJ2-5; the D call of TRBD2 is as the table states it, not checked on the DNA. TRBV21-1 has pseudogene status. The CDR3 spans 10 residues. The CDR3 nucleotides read TGTGCCAGCCCGCTAGAGACCCAGTACTTC. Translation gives CASPLETQYF.

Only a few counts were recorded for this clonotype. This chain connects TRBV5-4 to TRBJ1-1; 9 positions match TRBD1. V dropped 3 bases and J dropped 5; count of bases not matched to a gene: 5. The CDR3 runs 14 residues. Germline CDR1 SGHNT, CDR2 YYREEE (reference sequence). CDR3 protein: CASSSDRGSTEAFF. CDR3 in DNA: TGTGCCAGCAGCTCGGACAGGGGTTCGACTGAAGCTTTCTTT.